This entry describes one T cell receptor beta chain. The antigen remains undetermined. Arm-PCR with iRepertoire HTBI primers amplified the CDR3 regions for these TCR beta libraries. Each CDR3 protein is one row after TCRdb ran MiXCR on the multiplex PCR reads. The repertoire has hundreds of thousands of distinct CDR3 sequences, roughly a fifth of them found once; the top ten carry roughly 13%. Sample time point: persistent/refractory GD, antithyroid drugs over 5 years with positive TRAb. RNA from PBMCs was the source of the TCR library. Staff drew approximately 10 milliliters of peripheral blood into EDTA tubes. The sample originates from a study of regulatory T cells in long-lasting Graves disease. Study-level points and caveats: Accuracy could have been hurt by small sample size. Lower TCR diversity characterized persistent Graves' patients relative to newly diagnosed patients. TRBV28, TRBJ1-2 and TRBJ2-5 were segments that persistent disease favored.

The V end lost 4 bases, the J end lost 10 bases, and 26 bases lay between the germline ends. The CDR3 sequence is 17 residues long. Germline V lookup: CDR1 LNHDA, CDR2 SQIVND (reference sequence). The sequencing used peripheral blood mononuclear cells (PBMCs), collected when the disease was refractory, from a patient treated with antithyroid drugs. The origin of this receptor is a female donor with Graves disease. The chain has TRBV19 and TRBJ1-5; possibly TRBD1 for D (6 bases). CDR3 nucleotide sequence: TGTGCCAGTAGTAAGGAGGGGGTGGGGAACGCCAGGGGTCCCCAGCATTTT. It is translated as CASSKEGVGNARGPQHF.